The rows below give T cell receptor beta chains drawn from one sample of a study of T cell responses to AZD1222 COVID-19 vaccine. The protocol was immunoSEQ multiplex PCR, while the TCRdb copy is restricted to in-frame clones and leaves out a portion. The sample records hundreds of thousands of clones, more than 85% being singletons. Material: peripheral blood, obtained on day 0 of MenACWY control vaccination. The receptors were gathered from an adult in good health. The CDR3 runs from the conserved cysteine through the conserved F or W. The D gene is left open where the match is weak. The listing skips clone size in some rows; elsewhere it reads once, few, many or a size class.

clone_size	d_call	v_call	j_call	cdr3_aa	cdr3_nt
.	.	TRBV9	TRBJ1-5	CASSVDGVNQPQHF	TGTGCCAGCAGCGTAGATGGGGTAAATCAGCCCCAGCATTTT
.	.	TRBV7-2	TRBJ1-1	CASSQVLGPEAFF	TGTGCCAGCAGCCAGGTTCTGGGGCCTGAAGCTTTCTTT
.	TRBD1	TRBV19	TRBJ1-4	CASRPYRGTASEKLFF	TGTGCCAGTAGACCATACAGGGGGACCGCAAGTGAAAAACTGTTTTTT
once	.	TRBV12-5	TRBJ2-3	CASGPPGLLTDTQYF	TGTGCTAGTGGACCCCCGGGACTCCTCACAGATACGCAGTATTTT
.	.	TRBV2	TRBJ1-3	CASSERGNTIYF	TGTGCCAGCAGTGAGCGAGGAAACACCATATATTTT
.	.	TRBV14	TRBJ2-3	CASSQIEADTQYF	TGTGCCAGCAGCCAAATTGAGGCAGATACGCAGTATTTT
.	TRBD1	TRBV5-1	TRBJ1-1	CASSSDRGETEAFF	TGCGCCAGCAGCTCAGACAGGGGGGAAACTGAAGCTTTCTTT
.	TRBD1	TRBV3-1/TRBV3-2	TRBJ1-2	CASSRTDRAGYTF	TGTGCCAGCAGCAGAACAGACAGGGCTGGCTACACCTTC
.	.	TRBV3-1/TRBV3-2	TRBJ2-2	CASSLQGSGTGELFF	TGTGCCAGCAGCCTGCAGGGGTCGGGCACCGGGGAGCTGTTTTTT
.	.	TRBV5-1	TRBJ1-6	CASSQVSPGNSPLHF	TGCGCCAGCAGCCAGGTTTCCCCAGGGAATTCACCCCTCCACTTT
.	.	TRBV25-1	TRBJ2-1	CASSLSGGPGNEQFF	TGTGCCAGCAGTCTTTCCGGGGGCCCGGGCAATGAGCAGTTCTTC
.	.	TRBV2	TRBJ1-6	CASSGEWDNSPLHF	TGTGCCAGCAGTGGAGAGTGGGATAATTCACCCCTCCACTTT
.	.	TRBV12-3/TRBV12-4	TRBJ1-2	CASSLLGTYGYTF	TGTGCCAGCAGTTTACTGGGTACCTATGGCTACACCTTC
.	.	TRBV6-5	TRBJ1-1	CASSKPGLNTEAFF	TGTGCCAGCAGTAAACCCGGACTGAACACTGAAGCTTTCTTT
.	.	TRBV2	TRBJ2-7	CASTMSAGMGEQYF	TGTGCCAGCACTATGAGTGCAGGGATGGGCGAGCAGTACTTC
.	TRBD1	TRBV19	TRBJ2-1	CASSLPRGQGRNEQFF	TGTGCCAGTTCCCTCCCGAGGGGACAGGGTCGGAATGAGCAGTTCTTC
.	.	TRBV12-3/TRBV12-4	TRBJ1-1	CAQVGMNTEAFF	TGTGCCCAGGTGGGAATGAACACTGAAGCTTTCTTT
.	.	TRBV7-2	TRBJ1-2	CASSISSGDGYTF	TGTGCCAGCAGCATAAGTTCAGGGGACGGCTACACCTTC
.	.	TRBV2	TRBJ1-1	CASSEARGGRGAFF	TGTGCCAGCAGTGAAGCAAGGGGAGGGCGCGGAGCTTTCTTT
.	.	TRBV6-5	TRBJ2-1	CASSPSGASYNEQFF	TGTGCCAGCAGTCCCTCGGGGGCCTCCTACAATGAGCAGTTCTTC
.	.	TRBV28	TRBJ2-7	CASRLAYEQYF	TGTGCCAGCAGACTAGCTTACGAGCAGTACTTC
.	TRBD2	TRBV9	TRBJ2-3	CASSKLAGTSTDTQYF	TGTGCCAGCAGCAAACTAGCGGGGACTAGCACAGATACGCAGTATTTT
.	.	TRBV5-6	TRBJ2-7	CASSLDYEQYF	TGTGCCAGCAGCTTGGATTACGAGCAGTACTTC
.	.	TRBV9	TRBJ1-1	CASSGVGPWGNTEAFF	TGTGCCAGCAGCGGGGTCGGTCCCTGGGGAAACACTGAAGCTTTCTTT
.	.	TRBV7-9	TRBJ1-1	CACSLLKAGGNTEAFF	TGTGCCTGCAGCTTGTTAAAAGCGGGGGGGAACACTGAAGCTTTCTTT
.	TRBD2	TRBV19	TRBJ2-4	CASGQRGAKNIQYF	TGTGCCAGTGGGCAGCGGGGGGCCAAAAACATTCAGTACTTC
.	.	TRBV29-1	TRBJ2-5	CSVVRPSDLQETQYF	TGCAGCGTTGTTAGGCCTAGCGACCTCCAAGAGACCCAGTACTTC
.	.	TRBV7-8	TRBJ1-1	CASSLAGGNTEAFF	TGTGCCAGCAGCTTAGCTGGGGGGAACACTGAAGCTTTCTTT
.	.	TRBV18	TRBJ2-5	CASSPRGGGTETQYF	TGTGCCAGCTCACCCCGAGGAGGGGGCACGGAGACCCAGTACTTC
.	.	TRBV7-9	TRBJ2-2	CASSFSGTWRATGELFF	TGTGCCAGCAGCTTCTCCGGGACTTGGAGGGCCACCGGGGAGCTGTTTTTT
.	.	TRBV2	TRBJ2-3	CASIGQGRGTQYF	TGTGCCAGCATCGGGCAGGGCCGAGGTACGCAGTATTTT
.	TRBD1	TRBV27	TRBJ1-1	CASFQGAATEAFF	TGTGCCAGCTTTCAGGGGGCGGCCACTGAAGCTTTCTTT
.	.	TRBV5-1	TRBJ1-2	CASSPGGGADGYTF	TGCGCCAGCAGCCCCGGGGGAGGGGCGGATGGCTACACCTTC
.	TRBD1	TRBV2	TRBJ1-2	CASFGDRGKGVPNHYTF	TGTGCCAGTTTCGGGGACAGGGGCAAAGGCGTCCCGAATCACTACACCTTC
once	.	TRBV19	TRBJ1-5	CASKEGYSNQPQHF	TGTGCCAGTAAAGAAGGCTATAGCAATCAGCCCCAGCATTTT
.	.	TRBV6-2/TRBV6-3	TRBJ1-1	CASSYSFGVSTEAFF	TGTGCCAGCAGTTACTCTTTCGGGGTGAGCACTGAAGCTTTCTTT
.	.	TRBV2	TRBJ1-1	CASTTGEYTEAFF	TGTGCCAGCACTACGGGGGAGTACACTGAAGCTTTCTTT
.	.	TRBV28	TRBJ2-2	CASSLGWNTGELFF	TGTGCCAGCAGTTTAGGATGGAACACCGGGGAGCTGTTTTTT
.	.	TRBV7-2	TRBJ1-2	CASSPTPSKPVGGYTF	TGTGCCAGCAGCCCAACTCCCTCGAAACCGGTGGGGGGCTACACCTTC
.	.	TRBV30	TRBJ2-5	CAWSVLSETQYF	TGTGCCTGGAGTGTACTATCGGAGACCCAGTACTTC
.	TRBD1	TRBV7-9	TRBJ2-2	CASSPRRGQGANTGELFF	TGTGCCAGCAGCCCGCGTCGGGGGCAGGGGGCAAACACCGGGGAGCTGTTTTTT